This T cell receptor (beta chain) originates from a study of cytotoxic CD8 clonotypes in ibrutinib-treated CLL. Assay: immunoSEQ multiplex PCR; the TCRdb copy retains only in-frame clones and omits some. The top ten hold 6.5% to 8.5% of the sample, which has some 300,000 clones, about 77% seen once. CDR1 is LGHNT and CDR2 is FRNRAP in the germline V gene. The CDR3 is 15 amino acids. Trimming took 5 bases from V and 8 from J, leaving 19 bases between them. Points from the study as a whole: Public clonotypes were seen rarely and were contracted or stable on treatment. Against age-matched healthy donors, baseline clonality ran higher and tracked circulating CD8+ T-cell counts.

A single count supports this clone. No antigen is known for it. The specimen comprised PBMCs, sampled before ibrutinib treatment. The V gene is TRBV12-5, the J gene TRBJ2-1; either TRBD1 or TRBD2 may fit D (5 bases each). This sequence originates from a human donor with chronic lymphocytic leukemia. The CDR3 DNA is TGTGCTAGTGGTCAATATTCAGGGTTGAGGGATGAGCAGTTCTTC. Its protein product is CASGQYSGLRDEQFF.